What follows are 2 T cell receptor beta chains derived from one specimen sequenced in a study of OX40 agonist ivuxolimab in advanced cancers. Sequencing was performed with immunoSEQ multiplex PCR; in TCRdb, only in-frame clones are kept and a portion is missing. The sample consists of about 83,000 clones, approximately 90% of them appearing once. Material: CD4+ or CD8+ T cells sorted from blood, obtained in a trial of the OX40 agonist ivuxolimab. These TCRs come from an adult with an advanced solid tumor such as melanoma, head and neck, liver or kidney cancer.

V gene TRBV15 combines with J gene TRBJ2-5; D call uncertain. Germline loops: CDR1 LNHNV, CDR2 YYDKDF (reference sequence). V was cut by 0 bases and J by 7 bases, with 9 bases left in between. CDR3 length: 13 residues. Here the CDR3 DNA reads TGTGCCACCAGCAGAGACGGTGTTGGGACCCAGTACTTC. This translates into CATSRDGVGTQYF.

The V and J genes are TRBV19 and TRBJ2-1, with D possibly matching TRBD2 (6 bases). The germline gives CDR1 LNHDA, CDR2 SQIVND (reference sequence). The CDR3 spans 16 residues. V gave up 5 bases and J gave up 2 bases, with 16 bases separating them. The CDR3 DNA follows: TGTGCCAGTAGTGTCGCGGGGACCCACACCTACAATGAGCAGTTCTTC. It encodes CASSVAGTHTYNEQFF.